This T cell receptor beta chain was captured in a study of cytomegalovirus exposure and HLA in healthy donors. Study at large: About 85 million unique TCRs from HLA-typed donors were held in an early release of data.

Points on this clone: Its antigen remains unknown.

The PCR ran on 60 Vbeta and 13 Jbeta primers. TCRdb's table, derived via immunoSEQ multiplex PCR, lists solely in-frame clones and lacks some. Of roughly 120,000 clones in the sample, about four fifths are singletons; the top ten hold 3.5% to 5%. Study observations and caveats: Despite most TCR sequences being rare, some public TCRs occurred in many donors. Later on, analysis showed that most CMV-associated TCR beta chains appeared to be HLA-restricted.

This sequence was found in a man aged 25 to 40 in good health and CMV-seropositive. The sequenced sample consisted of PBMCs.

The CDR3 bases are TGTGCCAGCAGCTTGAAACAGGGGGCGGACACTGAAGCTTTCTTT. As protein: CASSLKQGADTEAFF. This chain connects TRBV5-4 to TRBJ1-1; 9 bases map to TRBD1. The germline V gene has CDR1 SGHNT and CDR2 YYREEE (reference sequence). J gave up 3 bases and V 1 base, and 4 bases lay outside the gene matches. CDR3 length: 15 residues.